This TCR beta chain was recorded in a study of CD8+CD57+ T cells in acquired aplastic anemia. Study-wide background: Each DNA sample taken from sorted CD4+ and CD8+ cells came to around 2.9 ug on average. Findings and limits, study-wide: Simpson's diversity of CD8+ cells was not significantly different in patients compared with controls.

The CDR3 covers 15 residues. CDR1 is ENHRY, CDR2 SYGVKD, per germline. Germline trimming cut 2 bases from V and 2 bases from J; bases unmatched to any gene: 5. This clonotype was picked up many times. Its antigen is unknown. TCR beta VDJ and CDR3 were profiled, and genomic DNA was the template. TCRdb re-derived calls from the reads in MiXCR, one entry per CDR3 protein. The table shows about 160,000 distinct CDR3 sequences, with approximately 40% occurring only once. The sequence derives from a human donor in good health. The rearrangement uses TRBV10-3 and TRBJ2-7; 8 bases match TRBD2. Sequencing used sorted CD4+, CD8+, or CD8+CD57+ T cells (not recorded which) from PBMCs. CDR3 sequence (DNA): TGTGCCATCAGTGAGCCGTCAGCGGGGGCCTACGAGCAGTACTTC. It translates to CAISEPSAGAYEQYF.